Presented here are 9 T cell receptor beta chains from one specimen sequenced in a study of early T cells in non-severe SARS-CoV-2 infection. TCRdb used MiXCR to reprocess the 5' RACE reads, holding one entry per CDR3 protein. The sample gives 70,000 to 85,000 distinct CDR3 sequences, 5% of which show up once; around 7.5% is in the top ten. This specimen was whole blood, taken at baseline. The receptors come from an adult who was a healthcare worker with PCR-confirmed SARS-CoV-2 infection or an uninfected control (not recorded which).

This chain links TRBV6-5 with TRBJ1-2; 11 bases line up with TRBD1. The CDR3 sequence is 17 residues long. The V gene end was trimmed by 6 bases and the J gene end by 3 bases; junction bases not matched to a gene: 12. Per germline, CDR1 MNHEY and CDR2 SVGAGI. CDR3 nucleotide sequence: TGTGCCAGCAGCTCCGGGACAGGGGGTTACGAAGACTATGGCTACACCTTC. Amino acid sequence: CASSSGTGGYEDYGYTF.

V usage is TRBV7-9 and J usage is TRBJ2-6; weak D call: TRBD1 (6 bases). CDR1 is SEHNR, CDR2 FQNEAQ, per germline (reference sequence). This CDR3 contains 16 residues. V gave up 0 bases and J gave up 8 bases, with 14 bases separating them. The CDR3 nucleotides read TGTGCCAGCAGCTTAGCGCTACAGGGATCGTCCAACGTCCTGACTTTC. Amino acids: CASSLALQGSSNVLTF.

This clonotype was observed a handful of times. V is TRBV14 and J is TRBJ2-3; 7 bases align to TRBD1. The junction had 11 bases not matched to a gene; V was cut back by 6 bases and J by 2 bases. The CDR3 sequence is 16 residues long. Per the germline V gene, CDR1 is SGHDN and CDR2 is FVKESK. CDR3 coding DNA: TGTGCCAGCAGTTCCCGACAGGGCCGCTTCACAGATACGCAGTATTTT. Protein sequence: CASSSRQGRFTDTQYF.

The J gene is TRBJ1-1, the V gene TRBV2; D remains unclear. CDR1 and CDR2 (germline): SNHLY, FYNNEI. V was shortened by 8 bases and J by 1 base, with 11 bases between the two germline ends. CDR3 length: 13 amino acids. The CDR3 bases are TGTGCCAGCCGTAGGGTAGAGAACACTGAAGCTTTCTTT. Amino acids: CASRRVENTEAFF.

This clonotype has just a few counts. The chain links TRBV24-1 to TRBJ2-2; D is unresolved. Germline CDR1 KGHDR, CDR2 SFDVKD. The CDR3 is 13 residues long. V was shortened by 2 bases and J by 9 bases, with 9 bases between the two germline ends. DNA for the CDR3: TGTGCCACCAGTGATTCGGGTCGAAGGGAGCTGTTTTTT. Its protein is CATSDSGRRELFF.

J is TRBJ1-3 and V is TRBV6-5; 8 bases line up with TRBD1. In germline, CDR1 is MNHEY, CDR2 SVGAGI. This CDR3 has 17 residues. V was clipped by 3 bases and J by 4 bases; unmatched bases: 11. The CDR3 sequence: CASSYPAPGGKGNTIYF. The CDR3 DNA is TGTGCCAGCAGTTATCCGGCCCCAGGGGGCAAGGGAAACACCATATATTTT.

This clonotype appeared many times. This chain connects TRBV27 to TRBJ1-5; D gene uncertain. The CDR3 has 13 residues. Trimming removed 5 bases at V and 4 bases at J, with 9 bases between. Germline V lookup: CDR1 MNHEY, CDR2 SMNVEV (reference sequence). DNA for the CDR3: TGTGCCAGCAGTACGAGTACGAATCAGCCCCAGCATTTT. It is translated as CASSTSTNQPQHF.

This clonotype was counted at least ten times. The V and J genes are TRBV10-3 and TRBJ1-1; perhaps TRBD1 as D (5 bases). Germline V gene sequence: CDR1 ENHRY, CDR2 SYGVKD. The V end lost 1 base, the J end lost 6 bases, and 6 bases lay between the germline ends. This CDR3 has 12 amino acids. This CDR3 is CAISELGAEAFF. The CDR3 DNA reads TGTGCCATCAGTGAGTTAGGGGCTGAAGCTTTCTTT.

The genes are TRBV2 and TRBJ2-3; 8 positions match TRBD1. This CDR3 region has 12 residues. Unmatched junction bases numbered 3, after V lost 10 bases and J lost 3 bases. Germline assignment: CDR1 SNHLY and CDR2 FYNNEI. The DNA of the CDR3 is TGTGCCAACCGACAGGGGACAGATACGCAGTATTTT. Encoded protein: CANRQGTDTQYF.